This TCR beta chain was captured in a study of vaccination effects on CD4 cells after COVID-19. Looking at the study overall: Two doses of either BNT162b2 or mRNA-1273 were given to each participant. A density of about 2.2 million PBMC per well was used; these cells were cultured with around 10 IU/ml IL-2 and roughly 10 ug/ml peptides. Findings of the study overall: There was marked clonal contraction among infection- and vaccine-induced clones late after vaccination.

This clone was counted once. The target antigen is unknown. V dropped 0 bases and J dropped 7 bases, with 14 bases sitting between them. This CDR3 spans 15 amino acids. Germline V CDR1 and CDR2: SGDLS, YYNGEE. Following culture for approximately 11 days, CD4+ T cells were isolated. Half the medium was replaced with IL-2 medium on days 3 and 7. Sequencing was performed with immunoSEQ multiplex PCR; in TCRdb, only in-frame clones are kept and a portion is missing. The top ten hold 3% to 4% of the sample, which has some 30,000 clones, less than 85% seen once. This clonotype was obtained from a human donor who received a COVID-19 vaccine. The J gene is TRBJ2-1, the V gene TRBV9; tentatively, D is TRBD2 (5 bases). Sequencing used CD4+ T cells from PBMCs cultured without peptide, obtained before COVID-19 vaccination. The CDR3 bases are TGTGCCAGCAGCGTAGGTCAAGGGCCGGGGAATGAGCAGTTCTTC. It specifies CASSVGQGPGNEQFF.